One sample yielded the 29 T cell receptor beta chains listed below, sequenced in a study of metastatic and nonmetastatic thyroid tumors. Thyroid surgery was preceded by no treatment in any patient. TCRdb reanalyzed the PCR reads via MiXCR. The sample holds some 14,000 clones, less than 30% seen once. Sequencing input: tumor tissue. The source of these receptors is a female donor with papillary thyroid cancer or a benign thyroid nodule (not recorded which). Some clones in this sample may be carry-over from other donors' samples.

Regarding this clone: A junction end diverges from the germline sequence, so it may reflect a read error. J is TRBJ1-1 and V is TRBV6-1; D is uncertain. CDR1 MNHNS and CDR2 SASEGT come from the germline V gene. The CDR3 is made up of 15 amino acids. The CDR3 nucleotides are TGTGCCAGCAGCGAAGTCGTAGCTATGAACACTGAAGCTTTCTTT. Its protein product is CASSEVVAMNTEAFF.

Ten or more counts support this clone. Written as DNA, the CDR3 is TGTGCCAGCAGCCCGGGGACAATCTACAATGAGCAGTTCTTC. It encodes CASSPGTIYNEQFF. This chain uses TRBV7-2 with TRBJ2-1; a weak D match, TRBD1 (6 bases). Trimming pared 5 bases from V and 3 bases from J, leaving 11 bases between. Germline CDR1 and CDR2: SGHTA and FQGNSA. The CDR3 length is 14 residues.

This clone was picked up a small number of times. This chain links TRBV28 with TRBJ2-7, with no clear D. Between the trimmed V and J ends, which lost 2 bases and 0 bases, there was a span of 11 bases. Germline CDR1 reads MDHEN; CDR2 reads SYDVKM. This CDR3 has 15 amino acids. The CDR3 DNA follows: TGTGCCAGCAGTTTAGCGACATGGTGCTCCTACGAGCAGTACTTC. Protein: CASSLATWCSYEQYF.

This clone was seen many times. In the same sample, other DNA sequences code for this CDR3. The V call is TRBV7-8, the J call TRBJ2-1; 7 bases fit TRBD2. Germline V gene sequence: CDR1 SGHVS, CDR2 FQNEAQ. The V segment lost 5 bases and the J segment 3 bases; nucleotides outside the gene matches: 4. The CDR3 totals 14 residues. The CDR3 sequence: CASSRTRGYNEQFF. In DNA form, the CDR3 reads TGTGCCAGCAGCCGGACTAGGGGCTACAATGAGCAGTTCTTC.

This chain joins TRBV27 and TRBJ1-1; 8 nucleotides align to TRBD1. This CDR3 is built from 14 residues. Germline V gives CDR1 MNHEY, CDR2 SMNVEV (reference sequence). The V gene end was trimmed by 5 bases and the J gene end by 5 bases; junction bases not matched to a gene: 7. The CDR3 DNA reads TGTGCCAGCAGTGCACAGGGGGATTATACTGAAGCTTTCTTT. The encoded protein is CASSAQGDYTEAFF.

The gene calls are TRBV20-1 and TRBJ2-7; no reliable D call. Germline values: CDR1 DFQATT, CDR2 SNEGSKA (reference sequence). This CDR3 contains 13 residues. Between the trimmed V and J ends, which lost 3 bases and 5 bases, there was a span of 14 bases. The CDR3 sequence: CSASPTGIDEQYF. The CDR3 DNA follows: TGCAGTGCTAGTCCCACCGGTATAGACGAGCAGTACTTC.

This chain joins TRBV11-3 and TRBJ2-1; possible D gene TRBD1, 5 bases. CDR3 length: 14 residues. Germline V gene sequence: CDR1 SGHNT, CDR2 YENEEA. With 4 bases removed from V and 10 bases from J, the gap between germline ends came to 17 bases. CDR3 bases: TGTGCCAGCAGCTATCTGGACCGGACATGCGAGCAGTTCTTC. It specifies CASSYLDRTCEQFF. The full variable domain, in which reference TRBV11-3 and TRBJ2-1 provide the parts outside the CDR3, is EAGVVQSPRYKIIEKKQPVAFWCNPISGHNTLYWYLQNLGQGPELLIRYENEEAVDDSQLPKDRFSAERLKGVDSTLKIQPAELGDSAVYLCASSYLDRTCEQFFGPGTRLTVL.

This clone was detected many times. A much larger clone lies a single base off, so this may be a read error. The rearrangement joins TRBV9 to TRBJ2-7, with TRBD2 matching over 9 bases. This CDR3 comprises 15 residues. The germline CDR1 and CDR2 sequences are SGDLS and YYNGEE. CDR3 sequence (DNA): TGTGCCAGCAGCGTAGGGATAGCGGGAGATTACGAGCAGCACTTC. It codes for CASSVGIAGDYEQHF.

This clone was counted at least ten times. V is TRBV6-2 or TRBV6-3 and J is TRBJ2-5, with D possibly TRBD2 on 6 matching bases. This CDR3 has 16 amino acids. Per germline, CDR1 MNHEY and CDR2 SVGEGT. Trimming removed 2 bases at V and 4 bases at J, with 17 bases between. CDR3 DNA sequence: TGTGCCAGCAGTTACGATGGGGGAGTGGGAGGAGAGACCCAGTACTTC. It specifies CASSYDGGVGGETQYF.

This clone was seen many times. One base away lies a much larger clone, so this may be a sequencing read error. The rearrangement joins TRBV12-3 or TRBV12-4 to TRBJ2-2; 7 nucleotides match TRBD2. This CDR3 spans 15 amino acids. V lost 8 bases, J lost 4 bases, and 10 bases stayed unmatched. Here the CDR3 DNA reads TGTGCCAGCCGTCCCGGACTAGTCTCCACCGGGGAGCTGTTTTTT. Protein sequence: CASRPGLVSTGELFF.

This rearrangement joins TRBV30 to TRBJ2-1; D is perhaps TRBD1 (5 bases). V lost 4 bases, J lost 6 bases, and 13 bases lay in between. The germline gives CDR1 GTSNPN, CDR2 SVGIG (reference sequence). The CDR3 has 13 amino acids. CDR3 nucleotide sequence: TGTGCCTGGACCGAAGGGGCGCGCAATGAGCAGTTCTTC. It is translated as CAWTEGARNEQFF.

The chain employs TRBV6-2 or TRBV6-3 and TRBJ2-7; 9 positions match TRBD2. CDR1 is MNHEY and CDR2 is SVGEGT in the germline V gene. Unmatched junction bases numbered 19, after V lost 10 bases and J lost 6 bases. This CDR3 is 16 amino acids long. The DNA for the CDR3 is TGTGCCATCATCTACAATGGGGCTAGCGGGATTGGCGAGCAGTACTTC. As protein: CAIIYNGASGIGEQYF.

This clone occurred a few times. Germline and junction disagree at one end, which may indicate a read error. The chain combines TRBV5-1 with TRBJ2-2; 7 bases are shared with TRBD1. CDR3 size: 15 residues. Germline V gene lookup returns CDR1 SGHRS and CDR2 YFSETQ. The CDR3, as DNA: TGCGCCAGCAGTTTAGCAACAGGGGACACCGTGGAGCTGTTCTTT. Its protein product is CASSLATGDTVELFF.

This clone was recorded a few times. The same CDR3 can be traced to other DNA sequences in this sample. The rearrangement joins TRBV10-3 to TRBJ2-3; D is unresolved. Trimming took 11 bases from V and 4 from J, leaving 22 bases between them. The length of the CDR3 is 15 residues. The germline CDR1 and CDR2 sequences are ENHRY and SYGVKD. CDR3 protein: CACAVGRGRADTQYF. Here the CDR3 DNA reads TGTGCCTGCGCAGTAGGGCGTGGCCGGGCAGATACGCAGTATTTT.

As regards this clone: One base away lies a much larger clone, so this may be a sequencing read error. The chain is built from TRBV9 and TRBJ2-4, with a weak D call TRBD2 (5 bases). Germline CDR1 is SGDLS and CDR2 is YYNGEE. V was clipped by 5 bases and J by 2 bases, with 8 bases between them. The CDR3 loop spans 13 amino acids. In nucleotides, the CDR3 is TGTGCCAGCAGTCGGGGAACCAAAAACATTCAGTACTTC. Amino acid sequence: CASSRGTKNIQYF. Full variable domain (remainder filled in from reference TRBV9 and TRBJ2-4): DSGVTQTPKHLITATGQRVTLRCSPRSGDLSVYWYQQSLDQGLQFLIQYYNGEERAKGNILERFSAQQFPDLHSELNLSSLELGDSALYFCASSRGTKNIQYFGAGTRLSVL.

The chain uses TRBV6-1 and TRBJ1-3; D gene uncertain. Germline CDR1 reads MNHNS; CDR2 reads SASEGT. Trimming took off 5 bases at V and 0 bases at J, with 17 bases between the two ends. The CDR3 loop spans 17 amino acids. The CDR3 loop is CASSSRWTVSSGNTIYF. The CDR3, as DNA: TGTGCCAGCAGTTCAAGATGGACGGTGAGCTCTGGAAACACCATATATTTT.

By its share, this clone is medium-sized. The CDR3 is CASSPARAGPPLHF. Here the CDR3 DNA reads TGTGCCAGCAGCCCCGCGCGGGCGGGACCACCCCTCCACTTT. The rearrangement uses TRBV6-1 and TRBJ1-6; TRBD1 is a possible D gene (5 bases). V was clipped by 6 bases and J by 11 bases, with 17 bases between them. There are 14 residues in the CDR3. The germline CDR1 and CDR2 sequences are MNHNS and SASEGT.

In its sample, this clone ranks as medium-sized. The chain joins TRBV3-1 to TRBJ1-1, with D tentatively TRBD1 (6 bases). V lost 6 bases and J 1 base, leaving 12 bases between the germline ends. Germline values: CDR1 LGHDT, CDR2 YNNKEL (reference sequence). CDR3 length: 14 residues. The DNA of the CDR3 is TGTGCCAGCAGACCGGAACAGGGGAACACTGAAGCTTTCTTT. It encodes CASRPEQGNTEAFF.

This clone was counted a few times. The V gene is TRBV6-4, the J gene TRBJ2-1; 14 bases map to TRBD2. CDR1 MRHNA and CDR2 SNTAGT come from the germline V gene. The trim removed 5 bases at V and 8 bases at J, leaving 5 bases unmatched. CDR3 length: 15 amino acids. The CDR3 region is CASSSGTSGSDEQFF. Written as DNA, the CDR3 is TGTGCCAGCAGTTCCGGGACTAGCGGGAGTGATGAGCAGTTCTTC.

The CDR3 DNA is TGTGCCAGCAGCTCGGGACAGGGGGCCTACGAGCAGTACTTC. It specifies CASSSGQGAYEQYF. This chain links TRBV7-9 with TRBJ2-7, with TRBD1 identical over 11 bases. The germline V gene has CDR1 SEHNR and CDR2 FQNEAQ (reference sequence). After removal of 4 bases from V and 2 bases from J, the junction contained 1 base not matched to a gene. This CDR3 is 14 amino acids long.

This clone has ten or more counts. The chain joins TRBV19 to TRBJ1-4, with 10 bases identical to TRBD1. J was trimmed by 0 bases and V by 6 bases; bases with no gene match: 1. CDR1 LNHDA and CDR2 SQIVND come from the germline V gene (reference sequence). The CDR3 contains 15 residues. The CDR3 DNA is TGTGCCAGTAGGGACAGGGGGACAACTAATGAAAAACTGTTTTTT. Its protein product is CASRDRGTTNEKLFF.

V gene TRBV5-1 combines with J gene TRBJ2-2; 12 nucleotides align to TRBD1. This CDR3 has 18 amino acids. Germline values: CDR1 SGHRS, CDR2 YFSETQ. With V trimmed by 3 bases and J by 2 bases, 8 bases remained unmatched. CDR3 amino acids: CASSSMGQGALNTGELFF. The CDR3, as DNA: TGCGCCAGCAGCTCAATGGGACAGGGGGCATTAAACACCGGGGAGCTGTTTTTT. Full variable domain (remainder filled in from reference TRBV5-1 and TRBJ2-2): KAGVTQTPRYLIKTRGQQVTLSCSPISGHRSVSWYQQTPGQGLQFLFEYFSETQRNKGNFPGRFSGRQFSNSRSEMNVSTLELGDSALYLCASSSMGQGALNTGELFFGEGSRLTVL.

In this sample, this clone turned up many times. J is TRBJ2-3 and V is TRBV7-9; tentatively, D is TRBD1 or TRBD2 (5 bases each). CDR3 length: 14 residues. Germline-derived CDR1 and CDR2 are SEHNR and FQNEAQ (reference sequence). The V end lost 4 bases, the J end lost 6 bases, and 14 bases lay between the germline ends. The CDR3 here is CASSYGDPGDTQYF. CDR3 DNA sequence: TGTGCCAGCAGCTACGGGGACCCCGGGGATACGCAGTATTTT.

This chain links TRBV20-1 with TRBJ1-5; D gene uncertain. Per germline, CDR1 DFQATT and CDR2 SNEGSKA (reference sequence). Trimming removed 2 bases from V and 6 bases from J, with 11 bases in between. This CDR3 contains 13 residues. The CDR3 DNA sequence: TGCAGTGCTAGACAATTGTTGGGTCAGCCCCAGCATTTT. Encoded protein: CSARQLLGQPQHF.

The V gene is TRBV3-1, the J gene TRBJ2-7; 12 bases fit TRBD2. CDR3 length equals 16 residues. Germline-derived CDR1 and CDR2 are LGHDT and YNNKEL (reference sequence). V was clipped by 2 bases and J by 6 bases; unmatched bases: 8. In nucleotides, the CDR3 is TGTGCCAGCAGCCAATGGCCTAGCGGGAGGGCCCCCGAGCAGTACTTC. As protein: CASSQWPSGRAPEQYF.

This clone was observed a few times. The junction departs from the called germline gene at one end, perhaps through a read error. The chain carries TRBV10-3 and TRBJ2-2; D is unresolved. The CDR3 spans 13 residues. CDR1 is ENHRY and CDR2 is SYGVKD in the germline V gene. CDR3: CAIGRSNTGELFF. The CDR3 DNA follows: TGTGCCATCGGCCGCTCGAACACCGGTGAGCTGTTTTTT.

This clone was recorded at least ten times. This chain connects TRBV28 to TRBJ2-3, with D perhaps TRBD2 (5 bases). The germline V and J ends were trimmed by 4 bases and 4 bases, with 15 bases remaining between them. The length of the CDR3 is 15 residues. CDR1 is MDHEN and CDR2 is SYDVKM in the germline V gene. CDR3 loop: CASSSSALRADTQYF. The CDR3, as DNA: TGTGCCAGCAGTTCCTCGGCTTTGAGGGCAGATACGCAGTATTTT.

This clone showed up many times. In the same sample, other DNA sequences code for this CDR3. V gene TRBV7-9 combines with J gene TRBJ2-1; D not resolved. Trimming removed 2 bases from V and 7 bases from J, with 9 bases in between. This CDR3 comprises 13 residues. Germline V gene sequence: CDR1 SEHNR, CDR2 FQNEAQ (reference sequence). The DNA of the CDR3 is TGTGCCAGCAGCTTATTGGGTCCAAATGAGCAGTTCTTC. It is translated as CASSLLGPNEQFF. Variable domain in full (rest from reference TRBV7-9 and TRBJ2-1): DTGVSQNPRHKITKRGQNVTFRCDPISEHNRLYWYRQTLGQGPEFLTYFQNEAQLEKSRLLSDRFSAERPKGSFSTLEIQRTEQGDSAMYLCASSLLGPNEQFFGPGTRLTVL.

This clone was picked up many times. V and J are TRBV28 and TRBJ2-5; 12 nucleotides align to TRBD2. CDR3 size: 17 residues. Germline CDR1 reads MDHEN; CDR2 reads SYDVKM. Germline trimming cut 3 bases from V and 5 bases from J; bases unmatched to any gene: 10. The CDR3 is CASSLGRLAGVMETQYF. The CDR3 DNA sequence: TGTGCCAGCAGTTTGGGAAGACTAGCGGGAGTAATGGAGACCCAGTACTTC.